This TCR beta chain came from a study of blood T cell repertoires in COVID-19. Study in general: Acute-phase and convalescent COVID-19 samples originated in the United States, Italy and Spain.

Source study methods: How many nucleated cells were present was estimated from reference gene primer amplification. Generated by immunoSEQ multiplex PCR, the TCRdb table keeps only in-frame clones and is missing some. V and J calls and clone size are given by that table; D and trimming were obtained from the DNA. The table includes about 50,000 clones, approximately 79% detected once. The germline V gene has CDR1 SGHRS and CDR2 YFSETQ. V was trimmed by 2 bases and J by 4 bases, leaving 10 bases between them. The CDR3 length is 14 residues. The source material was peripheral blood. The chain carries TRBV5-1 and TRBJ1-3, with D possibly matching TRBD1 (5 bases). The clonotype was recovered from a man between 65 and 85 years old with acute or convalescent COVID-19. CDR3 amino acids: CASSFGTDGNTIYF. Written as DNA, the CDR3 is TGCGCCAGCAGCTTCGGGACTGACGGAAACACCATATATTTT.